This entry lists 22 T cell receptor beta chains sequenced from one sample in a study of response to subunit inactivated influenza vaccine. Using its own MiXCR run on the RT-PCR reads, TCRdb lists one record per CDR3 protein. The data contain under 200,000 distinct CDR3 sequences, under 13% of them singletons. Source: non-naive T cells sorted from PBMCs, taken around seven weeks after vaccination. The receptor source for this set is a man aged 50-60 years who received an inactivated influenza vaccine.

This clonotype was detected ten times or more. The V gene is TRBV11-2, the J gene TRBJ2-1; perhaps TRBD2 as D (6 bases). Trimming shortened V by 5 bases and J by 0 bases, and 14 bases separated the two germline ends. CDR1 SGHAT and CDR2 FQNNGV come from the germline V gene. CDR3 length: 16 amino acids. In DNA, the CDR3 is TGTGCCAGCAGCAAAGGGTCCGGGAGCTCCTACAATGAGCAGTTCTTC. This sequence encodes CASSKGSGSSYNEQFF.

This clonotype was recorded at least ten times. The V gene is TRBV20-1, the J gene TRBJ2-3; 8 bases agree with TRBD1. This CDR3 contains 13 residues. The germline V gene encodes CDR1 DFQATT and CDR2 SNEGSKA (reference sequence). V lost 3 bases to trimming and J lost 11 bases; unmatched junction nucleotides: 10. CDR3 region: CSARSPTGGLQYF. The CDR3 DNA follows: TGCAGTGCTAGGAGCCCCACAGGGGGGTTGCAGTATTTT.

In its sample, this clonotype was seen a few times. The chain recombines TRBV13 with TRBJ2-3, with a possible D match to TRBD2 (6 bases). The V end was cut by 7 bases, the J end by 3 bases, with 23 bases between. Germline V lookup: CDR1 PRHDT, CDR2 FYEKMQ (reference sequence). CDR3 length equals 17 residues. CDR3 sequence: CASTPLTRDRRTDTQYF. The CDR3 region has the DNA TGTGCCAGCACCCCATTGACTAGGGACCGCAGGACAGATACGCAGTATTTT.

This clonotype was seen a handful of times. The V call is TRBV28, the J call TRBJ2-1, with a possible D match to TRBD2 (7 bases). Trimming took 3 bases from V and 1 from J, leaving 19 bases between them. This CDR3 region has 18 residues. Germline-derived CDR1 and CDR2 are MDHEN and SYDVKM. The CDR3: CASSLGGAGAGSYNEQFF. Here the CDR3 DNA reads TGTGCCAGCAGTTTGGGGGGGGCGGGAGCAGGATCCTACAATGAGCAGTTCTTC.

This clonotype was counted between two and nine times. The chain couples TRBV9 to TRBJ1-1, with TRBD1 matching over 8 bases. J lost 7 bases, V lost 1 base, and 6 bases had no gene match. The CDR3 sequence is 14 residues long. Germline CDR1 is SGDLS and CDR2 is YYNGEE. The CDR3 sequence is CASSVSQGAIEAFF. Here the CDR3 DNA reads TGTGCCAGCAGCGTATCCCAGGGGGCAATTGAAGCTTTCTTT.

This clonotype was seen a few times. V usage is TRBV2 and J usage is TRBJ2-1; D might be TRBD2 (6 bases). Trimming cost V 1 base and J 2 bases, with 9 bases left between them. CDR3 size: 15 residues. CDR1 is SNHLY, CDR2 FYNNEI, per germline. Here the CDR3 DNA reads TGTGCCAGCAGTGAAGGGGGGGTTCCCTACAATGAGCAGTTCTTC. Amino acids: CASSEGGVPYNEQFF.

J is TRBJ1-6 and V is TRBV30, with TRBD1 matching over 11 bases. CDR3 length: 17 amino acids. V dropped 3 bases and J dropped 10; count of bases not matched to a gene: 14. CDR1 is GTSNPN and CDR2 is SVGIG in the germline V gene (reference sequence). The CDR3 loop reads CAWSSGTGGYFGSPLHF. CDR3 sequence (DNA): TGTGCCTGGAGCTCCGGGACAGGGGGATATTTTGGGTCACCCCTCCACTTT.

This clonotype has a handful of counts. The chain links TRBV20-1 to TRBJ2-4, with TRBD2 matching over 9 bases. Germline CDR1 reads DFQATT; CDR2 reads SNEGSKA (reference sequence). V shed 3 bases, J shed 2 bases, and the junction held 5 bases outside the gene matches. The length of the CDR3 is 15 residues. CDR3 bases: TGCAGTGCTAGCATGACTAGCGGTTCCAAAAACATTCAGTACTTC. It translates to CSASMTSGSKNIQYF.

The sample holds many counts of this clonotype. The genes are TRBV20-1 and TRBJ2-1, with D unclear. V was shortened by 6 bases and J by 2 bases, with 8 bases between the two germline ends. The germline gives CDR1 DFQATT, CDR2 SNEGSKA (reference sequence). The CDR3 runs to 12 residues. The CDR3 region is CSAHHPYNEQFF. DNA for the CDR3: TGCAGTGCCCATCACCCCTACAATGAGCAGTTCTTC.

The chain couples TRBV7-8 to TRBJ2-5; the D gene is possibly TRBD2 (5 bases). The CDR3 has 14 residues. Germline-derived CDR1 and CDR2 are SGHVS and FQNEAQ. The V gene lost 5 bases and the J gene lost 2 bases, with 12 bases spanning the gap. Written as DNA, the CDR3 is TGTGCCAGCAGCCCGCGGGCAGCTCAAGAGACCCAGTACTTC. Translating it yields CASSPRAAQETQYF.

This chain links TRBV19 with TRBJ2-7; D remains unclear. The CDR3 totals 14 residues. Germline lookup yields CDR1 LNHDA and CDR2 SQIVND (reference sequence). Trimming stripped 6 bases from V and 3 bases from J, with 15 bases between. CDR3 bases: TGTGCCAGTAGGGATAAGACTCGAAGCTACGAGCAGTACTTC. Its translation is CASRDKTRSYEQYF.

The chain uses TRBV6-1 and TRBJ1-4; perhaps TRBD1 as D (6 bases). The CDR3 contains 13 residues. Germline V CDR1 and CDR2: MNHNS, SASEGT. The V and J ends lost 6 bases and 8 bases respectively, with 13 bases between them. The chain's CDR3 is CASRAGAEEKLFF. The CDR3 DNA follows: TGTGCCAGCAGGGCAGGGGCGGAGGAAAAACTGTTTTTT.

This clonotype was counted between two and nine times. The V call is TRBV12-3 or TRBV12-4, the J call TRBJ1-2; tentatively, D is TRBD1 (6 bases). This CDR3 is built from 12 residues. V dropped 6 bases and J dropped 8 bases, with 13 bases sitting between them. CDR3 nucleotides: TGTGCCAGCAGCCCAACAGGGTTAGGCTACACCTTC. This encodes CASSPTGLGYTF.

The table lists this clonotype with many counts. The rearrangement uses TRBV29-1 and TRBJ1-2; D ambiguous. CDR1 SQVTM and CDR2 ANQGSEA come from the germline V gene. This CDR3 is 13 amino acids long. DNA for the CDR3: TGCAGTGCTAGAGTAGCGGATAACTATGGCTACACCTTC. This encodes CSARVADNYGYTF.

The J gene is TRBJ2-3, the V gene TRBV12-3 or TRBV12-4; TRBD2 matches 7 bases. With V trimmed by 1 base and J by 9 bases, 10 bases remained unmatched. CDR3 length: 15 amino acids. CDR3 coding DNA: TGTGCCAGCAGTTTAGAAGGACTAGACTCGGGCACGCAGTATTTT. Its protein product is CASSLEGLDSGTQYF.

The gene calls are TRBV29-1 and TRBJ2-1; no firm D call. Trimming removed 4 bases at V and 0 bases at J, with 4 bases between. Germline CDR1 and CDR2: SQVTM and ANQGSEA. The CDR3 consists of 12 residues. Here the CDR3 reads CSVVSSYNEQFF. The CDR3 coding sequence is TGCAGCGTTGTTAGCTCCTACAATGAGCAGTTCTTC.

This clonotype was picked up a small number of times. This chain links TRBV3-1 with TRBJ1-1, with D unresolved. The germline CDR1 and CDR2 sequences are LGHDT and YNNKEL (reference sequence). Deletions cut 4 bases from V and 2 bases from J, with 8 bases between. The CDR3 sequence is 13 residues long. CDR3 bases: TGTGCCAGCAGCCCACGACCCAACACTGAAGCTTTCTTT. This translates into CASSPRPNTEAFF.

The chain uses TRBV29-1 and TRBJ2-7; 8 bases line up with TRBD1. The CDR3 sequence is 12 residues long. Per germline, CDR1 SQVTM and CDR2 ANQGSEA. Unmatched junction bases numbered 3, after V lost 4 bases and J lost 4 bases. The CDR3 nucleotides read TGCAGCGTTGTTAGGACAGGGTACGAGCAGTACTTC. Amino acid sequence: CSVVRTGYEQYF.

This clonotype showed up many times. The chain employs TRBV6-2 or TRBV6-3 and TRBJ1-1; the D gene is possibly TRBD1 (5 bases). CDR1 MNHEY and CDR2 SVGEGT come from the germline V gene. This CDR3 contains 13 residues. V was pared by 5 bases and J by 5 bases, with 12 bases between. CDR3 coding DNA: TGTGCCAGCAGTCGGGGGGTAGGGACTGAAGCTTTCTTT. This encodes CASSRGVGTEAFF.

This clonotype has at least ten counts. The V call is TRBV20-1, the J call TRBJ1-6; 8 nucleotides match TRBD1. The V gene's germline CDR1 is DFQATT and CDR2 SNEGSKA (reference sequence). The V gene end was trimmed by 1 base and the J gene end by 5 bases; junction bases not matched to a gene: 7. This CDR3 contains 16 residues. The CDR3 DNA is TGCAGTGCTAGAGTCCCCTGGACAGGGAATAATTCACCCCTCCACTTT. It yields the protein CSARVPWTGNNSPLHF.

There are a few counts of this clonotype. The gene calls are TRBV12-3 or TRBV12-4 and TRBJ1-3; D gene unclear. CDR3 size: 17 residues. V lost 3 bases, J lost 0 bases, and 15 bases lay in between. The CDR3: CASSFATGYRSGNTIYF. CDR3 bases: TGTGCCAGCAGTTTCGCGACGGGGTACCGCTCTGGAAACACCATATATTTT.

In its sample, this clonotype was seen a few times. The rearrangement uses TRBV5-4 and TRBJ1-3; D remains unclear. Germline V gene data show CDR1 as SGHNT and CDR2 as YYREEE (reference sequence). The germline V and J ends were trimmed by 0 bases and 0 bases, with 10 bases remaining between them. The CDR3 spans 16 residues. The CDR3 spells CASSLEGPFSGNTIYF. The CDR3 DNA sequence: TGTGCCAGCAGCTTGGAAGGGCCTTTCTCTGGAAACACCATATATTTT.